Following are 25 T cell receptor beta chains from one sample sequenced in a study of OX40 agonist ivuxolimab in advanced cancers. Only in-frame clones appear in the TCRdb table, and some are missing; sequencing was by immunoSEQ multiplex PCR. Here the sample spans around 30,000 clones, roughly nine tenths being singletons. The source was CD4+ or CD8+ T cells sorted from blood, collected in a trial of the OX40 agonist ivuxolimab. These receptors were obtained from an adult with an advanced solid tumor such as melanoma, head and neck, liver or kidney cancer.

This chain links TRBV4-1 with TRBJ2-1; 10 bases are a match to TRBD1. With 6 bases clipped from V and 5 bases from J, the junction kept 10 bases outside the gene matches. This CDR3 spans 16 amino acids. From germline, CDR1 is MGHRA and CDR2 YSYEKL. The CDR3, as DNA: TGCGCCAGCAGACCAACCGGGACAGGGGTCCACAATGAGCAGTTCTTC. Its translation: CASRPTGTGVHNEQFF.

The chain combines TRBV29-1 with TRBJ1-5; D might be TRBD1 (5 bases). The CDR3 totals 15 residues. Trimming pared 4 bases from V and 0 bases from J, leaving 13 bases between. CDR1 and CDR2 (germline): SQVTM, ANQGSEA. The CDR3 spells CSVALTDDSNQPQHF. The CDR3 DNA is TGCAGCGTTGCTCTGACAGACGATAGCAATCAGCCCCAGCATTTT. Using reference TRBV29-1 and TRBJ1-5 for the parts outside the CDR3, the full variable domain is SAVISQKPSRDICQRGTSLTIQCQVDSQVTMMFWYRQQPGQSLTLIATANQGSEATYESGFVIDKFPISRPNLTFSTLTVSNMSPEDSSIYLCSVALTDDSNQPQHFGDGTRLSIL.

The chain joins TRBV19 to TRBJ2-1; 13 bases align to TRBD2. J was trimmed by 9 bases and V by 6 bases; bases with no gene match: 14. The germline gives CDR1 LNHDA, CDR2 SQIVND (reference sequence). The CDR3 totals 17 residues. CDR3 sequence (DNA): TGTGCCAGTAGCCTCTGGACTAGCGGGAGTAATGGAGGTGAGCAGTTCTTC. Translating it yields CASSLWTSGSNGGEQFF.

This clone was observed a single time. The J gene is TRBJ2-7, the V gene TRBV14; D gene unclear. CDR1 is SGHDN, CDR2 FVKESK, per germline. The V gene lost 1 base and the J gene lost 5 bases, with 12 bases spanning the gap. This CDR3 spans 14 amino acids. The CDR3 DNA sequence: TGTGCCAGCAGCCAAGGCCAAGGAATCGACGAGCAGTACTTC. This codes for CASSQGQGIDEQYF.

The chain has TRBV9 and TRBJ1-1, with D perhaps matching TRBD1 (5 bases). V gave up 4 bases and J gave up 2 bases, with 12 bases separating them. The CDR3 runs to 14 residues. The germline gives CDR1 SGDLS, CDR2 YYNGEE. The CDR3 DNA reads TGTGCCAGCAGCTTCGGGACTGGCAACACTGAAGCTTTCTTT. This encodes CASSFGTGNTEAFF.

The chain uses TRBV27 and TRBJ1-2, with D maybe TRBD1 (6 bases). Per germline, CDR1 MNHEY and CDR2 SMNVEV (reference sequence). The CDR3 length is 14 residues. V lost 2 bases, J lost 3 bases, and 10 bases lay in between. The CDR3 protein is CASSLRQDYYGYTF. The CDR3 DNA reads as TGTGCCAGCAGTTTAAGACAGGACTACTATGGCTACACCTTC.

The chain uses TRBV16 and TRBJ1-6; TRBD1 agrees at 7 bases. Germline values: CDR1 KGHSY, CDR2 FQNENV. The V gene end was trimmed by 5 bases and the J gene end by 7 bases; junction bases not matched to a gene: 5. The CDR3 length is 14 residues. CDR3: CASSSTGPNSPLHF. The CDR3 coding sequence is TGTGCCAGCAGCTCGACAGGGCCAAATTCACCCCTCCACTTT.

In this sample, this clone turned up once. The V call is TRBV9, the J call TRBJ2-1; no reliable D call. The length of the CDR3 is 15 residues. Trimming left V 0 bases short and J 2 bases short, with 9 bases between. Looked up from germline, CDR1 is SGDLS and CDR2 is YYNGEE. In DNA, the CDR3 is TGTGCCAGCAGCGTAGATGGCAGTACCTACAATGAGCAGTTCTTC. Translating it yields CASSVDGSTYNEQFF. Complete variable domain (other parts from reference TRBV9 and TRBJ2-1): DSGVTQTPKHLITATGQRVTLRCSPRSGDLSVYWYQQSLDQGLQFLIQYYNGEERAKGNILERFSAQQFPDLHSELNLSSLELGDSALYFCASSVDGSTYNEQFFGPGTRLTVL.

The V and J genes are TRBV5-4 and TRBJ2-7, with 7 bases matching TRBD1. The CDR3 length is 15 residues. Losses at the gene ends were 0 bases for V and 4 bases for J; bases not matched to a gene: 7. CDR1 and CDR2 (germline): SGHNT, YYREEE (reference sequence). The CDR3 is CASSLDPGGSYEQYF. The CDR3 DNA follows: TGTGCCAGCAGCTTGGATCCAGGGGGATCTTACGAGCAGTACTTC.

The gene calls are TRBV5-6 and TRBJ2-7; 8 bases are shared with TRBD2. V shed 3 bases and J 3 bases; nucleotides not matched to a gene: 11. This CDR3 contains 16 residues. Germline lookup yields CDR1 SGHDT and CDR2 YYEEEE. The CDR3 here is CASSSVWVLADYEQYF. The CDR3 DNA reads TGTGCCAGCAGCTCGGTCTGGGTACTAGCGGACTACGAGCAGTACTTC.

V gene TRBV9 combines with J gene TRBJ2-1, with D possibly matching TRBD1 (6 bases). The CDR3 is made up of 13 amino acids. The V and J ends lost 4 bases and 6 bases respectively, with 11 bases between them. In germline, CDR1 is SGDLS, CDR2 YYNGEE. The chain's CDR3 is CASSNSRGNEQFF. CDR3 DNA sequence: TGTGCCAGCAGCAATAGCAGGGGCAATGAGCAGTTCTTC.

The chain links TRBV21-1 to TRBJ2-1; TRBD1 was called by the table and not checked on the DNA. TRBV21-1 has pseudogene status. The CDR3 contains 11 residues. CDR3 DNA: TGTGCCAGCAGCCTGAAAAGGGGGTGGTTCTTC. Translated, it gives CASSLKRGWFF.

CDR3 in amino acids: CASSVGTVSSYEQYF. CDR3 nucleotide sequence: TGTGCCAGCAGCGTAGGGACCGTTAGCTCCTACGAGCAGTACTTC. The gene calls are TRBV9 and TRBJ2-7; D gene ambiguous. The V and J ends lost 0 bases and 0 bases respectively, with 10 bases between them. This CDR3 comprises 15 residues. CDR1 and CDR2 (germline): SGDLS, YYNGEE.

The chain uses TRBV5-4 and TRBJ2-7, with 13 bases that match TRBD2. The CDR3 is 15 amino acids. Germline V gene lookup returns CDR1 SGHNT and CDR2 YYREEE (reference sequence). Trimming removed 4 bases from V and 2 bases from J; junction bases left unmatched: 3. For the CDR3, the DNA is TGTGCCAGCAGCCCGGGACTAGCGGGACCCTACGAGCAGTACTTC. It yields the protein CASSPGLAGPYEQYF.

V gene TRBV19 combines with J gene TRBJ2-7; TRBD2 matches 8 bases. CDR1 is LNHDA and CDR2 is SQIVND in the germline V gene (reference sequence). After removal of 5 bases from V and 5 bases from J, the junction contained 8 bases not matched to a gene. CDR3 length: 14 amino acids. The CDR3 nucleotides are TGTGCCAGTAGTCCACGGGGGGGTCTAAACGAGCAGTACTTC. Amino acids: CASSPRGGLNEQYF.

The J gene is TRBJ1-4, the V gene TRBV4-3, with TRBD1 identical over 8 bases. Trimming cost V 0 bases and J 8 bases; bases outside gene matches: 8. There are 16 residues in the CDR3. The germline V gene has CDR1 LGHNA and CDR2 YSLEER. Written as DNA, the CDR3 is TGCGCCAGCAGCCAAGATGGAGGGACAGGTGGAGAAAAACTGTTTTTT. Translation gives CASSQDGGTGGEKLFF.

The chain links TRBV6-1 to TRBJ2-5; D uncertain. V was trimmed by 7 bases and J by 4 bases, leaving 10 bases between them. The CDR3 has 12 residues. Germline CDR1 is MNHNS and CDR2 is SASEGT. For the CDR3, the DNA is TGTGCCAGCACCAACCGACCAGAGACCCAGTACTTC. Its protein product is CASTNRPETQYF.

The chain employs TRBV27 and TRBJ1-6, with a weak D call TRBD1 (5 bases). Germline V gives CDR1 MNHEY, CDR2 SMNVEV (reference sequence). With 0 bases removed from V and 0 bases from J, the gap between germline ends came to 6 bases. This CDR3 is 16 amino acids long. DNA for the CDR3: TGTGCCAGCAGTTTATCGGGGCACTCCTATAATTCACCCCTCCACTTT. This sequence encodes CASSLSGHSYNSPLHF.

The rearrangement joins TRBV6-1 to TRBJ2-7, with a tentative D call TRBD2 (6 bases). Per the germline V gene, CDR1 is MNHNS and CDR2 is SASEGT. The ends were cut back, 3 bases at V and 2 bases at J, with 20 bases in the middle. The CDR3 consists of 17 residues. This CDR3 reads CASSESWISGNAYEQYF. The CDR3 nucleotides are TGTGCCAGCAGTGAGAGCTGGATTAGCGGCAATGCCTACGAGCAGTACTTC.

The chain joins TRBV4-3 to TRBJ2-5; D might be TRBD1 (6 bases). Germline CDR1 LGHNA, CDR2 YSLEER. The ends were cut back, 0 bases at V and 6 bases at J, with 14 bases in the middle. The CDR3 is 15 residues long. The CDR3 bases are TGCGCCAGCAGCCAAGATCTTGGCAGGGGTCAGACCCAGTACTTC. Amino acids: CASSQDLGRGQTQYF.

This chain uses TRBV10-3 with TRBJ1-1; D not certain. The germline V gene encodes CDR1 ENHRY and CDR2 SYGVKD. Trimming left V 6 bases short and J 1 base short, with 18 bases between. This CDR3 is built from 16 residues. CDR3 nucleotide sequence: TGTGCCATCAGCACCCCCGACGGTCCACGGAACACTGAAGCTTTCTTT. This translates into CAISTPDGPRNTEAFF.

This chain uses TRBV11-2 with TRBJ2-2; D is possibly TRBD2 (6 bases). The CDR3 extends over 15 amino acids. Germline CDR1 is SGHAT and CDR2 is FQNNGV. Trimming stripped 3 bases from V and 6 bases from J, with 14 bases between. As DNA, the CDR3 is TGTGCCAGCAGCTTTGGGTTTGGAGGGTCCGGGGAGCTGTTTTTT. This gives the protein CASSFGFGGSGELFF.

The CDR3 nucleotides read TGTGCCAGCAGTGAAGAGGGGACTAGCGTGTACACAGATACGCAGTATTTT. Its protein product is CASSEEGTSVYTDTQYF. This chain joins TRBV2 and TRBJ2-3; TRBD2 matches at 10 bases. The V gene end was trimmed by 1 base and the J gene end by 2 bases; junction bases not matched to a gene: 6. From germline, CDR1 is SNHLY and CDR2 FYNNEI. CDR3 length equals 17 residues. Drawing the rest from reference TRBV2 and TRBJ2-3, the complete variable domain is EPEVTQTPSHQVTQMGQEVILRCVPISNHLYFYWYRQILGQKVEFLVSFYNNEISEKSEIFDDQFSVERPDGSNFTLKIRSTKLEDSAMYFCASSEEGTSVYTDTQYFGPGTRLTVL.

The chain recombines TRBV4-1 with TRBJ2-5; no definite D call. The J call is doubtful: the DNA matches TRBJ2-7 better. This CDR3 is 13 amino acids long. Germline V CDR1 and CDR2: MGHRA, YSYEKL. In DNA, the CDR3 is TGCGCCAGCAGCCAAGATTACGTGTACGAGCAGTACTTC. It translates to CASSQDYVYEQYF.

The chain recombines TRBV29-1 with TRBJ2-2, with 9 bases fitting TRBD1. Trimming removed 0 bases from V and 4 bases from J; junction bases left unmatched: 12. Germline values: CDR1 SQVTM, CDR2 ANQGSEA. The CDR3 extends over 18 amino acids. The CDR3 DNA reads as TGCAGCGTTGAAGATCAAGGCGGGGACAGGGCGGGCACCGGGGAGCTGTTTTTT. Encoded protein: CSVEDQGGDRAGTGELFF.